Shown below are 24 T cell receptor beta chains from a single sample sequenced in a study of tissue T cells after allogeneic stem cell transplantation. The data were produced by immunoSEQ multiplex PCR, yet TCRdb's version contains in-frame clones alone and is incomplete. The data contain approximately 8,800 clones, roughly 56% of them singletons. The source was tissue from the jejunum, collected at autopsy. These TCRs come from a female donor of 60 years or more with lung cancer.

The chain is built from TRBV11-2 and TRBJ2-1; D gene ambiguous. Germline CDR1 reads SGHAT; CDR2 reads FQNNGV. This CDR3 comprises 12 residues. Trimming left V 3 bases short and J 5 bases short, with 5 bases between. The CDR3 DNA reads as TGTGCCAGCAGCTTTAGCAACAATGAGCAGTTCTTC. It is translated as CASSFSNNEQFF.

The chain employs TRBV14 and TRBJ2-5; 9 nucleotides line up with TRBD2. The CDR3 length is 16 residues. With V trimmed by 4 bases and J by 4 bases, 10 bases remained unmatched. Per the germline V gene, CDR1 is SGHDN and CDR2 is FVKESK. This chain's CDR3 is CASSRRRGGTIETQYF. Here the CDR3 DNA reads TGTGCCAGCAGCCGTCGGCGGGGGGGCACGATAGAGACCCAGTACTTC. Filled out from reference TRBV14 and TRBJ2-5, the complete variable domain reads EAGVTQFPSHSVIEKGQTVTLRCDPISGHDNLYWYRRVMGKEIKFLLHFVKESKQDESGMPNNRFLAERTGGTYSTLKVQPAELEDSGVYFCASSRRRGGTIETQYFGPGTRLLVL.

This clone came up a few times. The chain couples TRBV21-1 to TRBJ2-5; the table's D call, TRBD2, has no DNA check behind it. TRBV21-1 is shown as a pseudogene. The CDR3 has 17 amino acids. CDR3 coding DNA: TGTGCCAGCAGCGGCACCGAAGGAAGCGGGGTGGGGGAGACCCAGTACTTC. Protein sequence: CASSGTEGSGVGETQYF.

The V gene is TRBV5-1, the J gene TRBJ2-1, with 14 positions matching TRBD2. The CDR3 sequence is 17 residues long. V shed 3 bases and J 6 bases; nucleotides not matched to a gene: 8. Per the germline V gene, CDR1 is SGHRS and CDR2 is YFSETQ. The CDR3 reads CASSWRTSGGPPNEQFF. In DNA, the CDR3 is TGCGCCAGCAGCTGGCGGACTAGCGGGGGGCCCCCCAATGAGCAGTTCTTC.

This chain links TRBV4-3 with TRBJ1-4; a possible D gene is TRBD1 (6 bases). The length of the CDR3 is 17 residues. CDR1 and CDR2 (germline): LGHNA, YSLEER. Trimming cost V 4 bases and J 4 bases, with 19 bases left between them. The CDR3 reads CASSPTKIQGYNEKLFF. CDR3 sequence (DNA): TGCGCCAGCAGCCCCACAAAGATACAGGGCTATAATGAAAAACTGTTTTTT.

The CDR3 loop is CASSIPGAGNTIYF. The CDR3 nucleotides are TGTGCCAGTAGTATCCCCGGGGCTGGAAACACCATATATTTT. The chain has TRBV19 and TRBJ1-3; no clear D. The CDR3 totals 14 residues. The germline CDR1 and CDR2 sequences are LNHDA and SQIVND (reference sequence). Trimming left V 3 bases short and J 2 bases short, with 8 bases between. The full variable domain, its missing parts supplied by reference TRBV19 and TRBJ1-3, is DGGITQSPKYLFRKEGQNVTLSCEQNLNHDAMYWYRQDPGQGLRLIYYSQIVNDFQKGDIAEGYSVSREKKESFPLTVTSAQKNPTAFYLCASSIPGAGNTIYFGEGSWLTVV.

V and J are TRBV3-1 (or the pseudogene TRBV3-2) and TRBJ2-5; D is tentatively TRBD1 or TRBD2 (5 bases each). CDR1 is LGHDT and CDR2 is YNNKEL in the germline V gene (reference sequence). The CDR3 is 14 amino acids. Deletions cut 4 bases from V and 4 bases from J, with 13 bases between. CDR3 nucleotide sequence: TGTGCCAGCAGCCTTGGGGGTGGGGGAGAGACCCAGTACTTC. Protein: CASSLGGGGETQYF.

The chain carries TRBV11-2 and TRBJ2-1; 10 bases align to TRBD2. The V gene's germline CDR1 is SGHAT and CDR2 FQNNGV. This CDR3 region has 16 residues. The V gene end was trimmed by 0 bases and the J gene end by 7 bases; junction bases not matched to a gene: 6. This chain's CDR3 is CASSLDGSGGINEQFF. CDR3 bases: TGTGCCAGCAGCTTAGACGGTAGCGGGGGGATAAATGAGCAGTTCTTC.

V and J are TRBV5-5 and TRBJ1-3; D is uncertain. The CDR3 loop spans 13 amino acids. CDR1 and CDR2 from the germline V gene are SGHKS and YYEKEE (reference sequence). Trimming left V 3 bases short and J 5 bases short, with 9 bases between. DNA of the CDR3: TGTGCCAGCAGCTCTGGACGGCGAAACACCATATATTTT. Translated, it gives CASSSGRRNTIYF.

V gene TRBV6-5 combines with J gene TRBJ2-1; tentatively, D is TRBD1 or TRBD2 (5 bases each). Germline CDR1 reads MNHEY; CDR2 reads SVGAGI. The CDR3 totals 16 residues. V dropped 2 bases and J dropped 8 bases, with 19 bases sitting between them. The CDR3: CASSYGGVGQIDEQFF. In DNA, the CDR3 is TGTGCCAGCAGTTACGGGGGTGTGGGGCAAATCGATGAGCAGTTCTTC.

The chain employs TRBV5-5 and TRBJ2-7; 9 bases agree with TRBD2. V lost 1 base and J lost 3; bases outside the gene matches: 5. Germline-derived CDR1 and CDR2 are SGHKS and YYEKEE (reference sequence). This CDR3 has 15 residues. The CDR3 here is CASSLLPSGNYEQYF. CDR3 in DNA: TGTGCCAGCAGCTTGCTTCCTAGCGGGAACTACGAGCAGTACTTC.

This clone was detected a few times. The V gene is TRBV5-1, the J gene TRBJ2-3, with D perhaps matching TRBD2 (5 bases). V lost 6 bases and J lost 6, with 11 bases in between. The CDR3 is made up of 12 amino acids. The germline CDR1 and CDR2 sequences are SGHRS and YFSETQ. DNA of the CDR3: TGCGCCAGCACCGAGGGATCCGATACGCAGTATTTT. It is translated as CASTEGSDTQYF. The entire variable domain, with the rest obtained from reference TRBV5-1 and TRBJ2-3, is as follows: KAGVTQTPRYLIKTRGQQVTLSCSPISGHRSVSWYQQTPGQGLQFLFEYFSETQRNKGNFPGRFSGRQFSNSRSEMNVSTLELGDSALYLCASTEGSDTQYFGPGTRLTVL.

This clone was seen only a few times. The genes are TRBV5-1 and TRBJ1-2, with 9 bases matching TRBD1. Germline loops: CDR1 SGHRS, CDR2 YFSETQ. The length of the CDR3 is 15 residues. V lost 0 bases, J lost 7 bases, and 7 bases stayed unmatched. CDR3 residues: CASSLATGGSRGYTF. Written as DNA, the CDR3 is TGCGCCAGCAGCTTGGCGACAGGGGGGTCTCGTGGCTACACCTTC. Variable domain in full (rest from reference TRBV5-1 and TRBJ1-2): KAGVTQTPRYLIKTRGQQVTLSCSPISGHRSVSWYQQTPGQGLQFLFEYFSETQRNKGNFPGRFSGRQFSNSRSEMNVSTLELGDSALYLCASSLATGGSRGYTFGSGTRLTVV.

The genes are TRBV6-5 and TRBJ1-1; 9 nucleotides match TRBD1. Losses at the gene ends were 6 bases for V and 3 bases for J; bases not matched to a gene: 5. CDR3 length: 14 amino acids. From germline, CDR1 is MNHEY and CDR2 SVGAGI. The CDR3, as DNA: TGTGCCAGCAGGATCCGGGACAGGGACACTGAAGCTTTCTTT. Translating gives CASRIRDRDTEAFF.

The V gene is TRBV30, the J gene TRBJ1-4, with D perhaps TRBD1 (5 bases). The CDR3 runs to 14 residues. The germline gives CDR1 GTSNPN, CDR2 SVGIG (reference sequence). V lost 5 bases, J lost 4 bases, and 14 bases lay in between. In DNA, the CDR3 is TGTGCCTGGGCGAGAGACAGTAATAATGAAAAACTGTTTTTT. Residues: CAWARDSNNEKLFF.

This clone was observed a handful of times. The V call is TRBV2, the J call TRBJ2-5, with D uncertain. The CDR3 is made up of 13 amino acids. Germline assignment: CDR1 SNHLY and CDR2 FYNNEI. Trimming cost V 3 bases and J 1 base, with 6 bases left between them. The CDR3 is CASSDWVQETQYF. CDR3 nucleotides: TGTGCCAGCAGTGATTGGGTCCAAGAGACCCAGTACTTC. Supplemented by reference TRBV2 and TRBJ2-5, the full variable domain reads EPEVTQTPSHQVTQMGQEVILRCVPISNHLYFYWYRQILGQKVEFLVSFYNNEISEKSEIFDDQFSVERPDGSNFTLKIRSTKLEDSAMYFCASSDWVQETQYFGPGTRLLVL.

The V and J genes are TRBV27 and TRBJ1-3; weak D call: TRBD1 (6 bases). Trimming shortened V by 6 bases and J by 5 bases, and 11 bases separated the two germline ends. The length of the CDR3 is 13 residues. The germline gives CDR1 MNHEY, CDR2 SMNVEV (reference sequence). In DNA, the CDR3 is TGTGCCAGCAGGCGGACAGTTCGAAACACCATATATTTT. Encoded protein: CASRRTVRNTIYF.

V and J are TRBV29-1 and TRBJ1-1; D ambiguous. Trimming cost V 8 bases and J 1 base, with 17 bases left between them. CDR3 length: 14 amino acids. Looked up from germline, CDR1 is SQVTM and CDR2 is ANQGSEA. CDR3 protein: CSFKRLEANTEAFF. The CDR3 DNA reads as TGCAGCTTCAAACGGCTAGAGGCGAACACTGAAGCTTTCTTT.

This clone is labeled medium-sized. The chain carries TRBV18 and TRBJ2-1; 7 nucleotides match TRBD1. The trim removed 2 bases at V and 3 bases at J, leaving 13 bases unmatched. This CDR3 spans 18 amino acids. Germline lookup yields CDR1 KGHSH and CDR2 LQKENI. This CDR3 is CASSPSRSRQGGYNEQFF. The CDR3 DNA follows: TGTGCCAGCTCACCAAGTCGGTCCAGACAGGGCGGCTACAATGAGCAGTTCTTC.

This clone was picked up one time. V and J are TRBV18 and TRBJ1-1; TRBD1 matches at 8 bases. The CDR3 is 13 residues long. From germline, CDR1 is KGHSH and CDR2 LQKENI. J lost 7 bases, V lost 3 bases, and 4 bases had no gene match. The DNA for the CDR3 is TGTGCCAGCTCACCCGATGGACAGGGTGAAGCTTTCTTT. As protein: CASSPDGQGEAFF.

The J gene is TRBJ2-3, the V gene TRBV5-5, with 16 bases identical to TRBD2. Germline-derived CDR1 and CDR2 are SGHKS and YYEKEE (reference sequence). This CDR3 contains 17 residues. V lost 4 bases, J lost 1 base, and 3 bases stayed unmatched. CDR3 loop: CASSTGTSGRGTDTQYF. CDR3 DNA: TGTGCCAGCAGCACGGGGACTAGCGGGAGGGGCACAGATACGCAGTATTTT.

The chain recombines TRBV5-4 with TRBJ2-3; D is ambiguous. The V gene's germline CDR1 is SGHNT and CDR2 YYREEE (reference sequence). The CDR3 sequence is 14 residues long. Trimming cost V 0 bases and J 1 base, with 6 bases left between them. The CDR3 loop is CASSLGLRTDTQYF. CDR3 sequence (DNA): TGTGCCAGCAGCTTGGGACTTCGCACAGATACGCAGTATTTT.

The rearrangement joins TRBV7-2 to TRBJ2-5, with D perhaps TRBD1 (5 bases). The ends were cut back, 5 bases at V and 1 base at J, with 11 bases in the middle. This CDR3 region has 14 residues. CDR1 and CDR2 (germline): SGHTA, FQGNSA. As DNA, the CDR3 is TGTGCCAGCAGCCCTTGGACAAGCCAAGAGACCCAGTACTTC. This translates into CASSPWTSQETQYF.

The rearrangement links TRBV19 to TRBJ1-5; a weak D match, TRBD1 (6 bases). In germline, CDR1 is LNHDA, CDR2 SQIVND (reference sequence). Trimming cost V 9 bases and J 6 bases, with 12 bases left between them. This CDR3 contains 12 residues. Here the CDR3 reads CASRGLTQPQHF. The CDR3 bases are TGTGCCAGCAGGGGTTTAACTCAGCCCCAGCATTTT.